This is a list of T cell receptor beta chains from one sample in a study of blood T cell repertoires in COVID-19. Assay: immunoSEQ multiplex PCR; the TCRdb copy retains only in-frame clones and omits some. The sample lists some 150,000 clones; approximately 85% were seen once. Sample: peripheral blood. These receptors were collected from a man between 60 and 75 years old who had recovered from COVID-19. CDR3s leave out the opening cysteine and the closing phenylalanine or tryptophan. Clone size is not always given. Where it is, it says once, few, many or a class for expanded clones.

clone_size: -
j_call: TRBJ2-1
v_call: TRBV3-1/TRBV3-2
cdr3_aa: ASSHSYGNEQF

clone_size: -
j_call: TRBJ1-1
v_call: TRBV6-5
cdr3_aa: ASSNPGLNTEAF

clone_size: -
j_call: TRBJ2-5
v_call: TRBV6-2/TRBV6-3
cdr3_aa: ASSFLAGYQETQY

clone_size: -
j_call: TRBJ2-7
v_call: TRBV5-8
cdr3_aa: ASSITSEQY

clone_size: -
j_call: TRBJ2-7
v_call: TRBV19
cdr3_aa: ASSQFPPGQGVFEQY

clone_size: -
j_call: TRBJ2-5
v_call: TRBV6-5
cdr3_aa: ASSRRGEAQY

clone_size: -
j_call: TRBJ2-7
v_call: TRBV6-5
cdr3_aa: ASGLYEQY

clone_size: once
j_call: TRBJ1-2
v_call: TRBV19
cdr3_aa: ASINGQGADYGYT

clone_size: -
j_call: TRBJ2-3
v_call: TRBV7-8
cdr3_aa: ASSPDRGGTDTQY

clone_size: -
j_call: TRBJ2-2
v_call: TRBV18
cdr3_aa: ASSPPGQGETGELF

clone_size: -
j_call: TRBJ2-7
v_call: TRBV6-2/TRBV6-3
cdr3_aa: ASSYLGTSGYEQY

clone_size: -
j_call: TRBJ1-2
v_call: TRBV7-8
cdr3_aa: ASSTSAWGRGYT

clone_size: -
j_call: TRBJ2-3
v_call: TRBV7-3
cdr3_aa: ASSPGTSVTDTQY

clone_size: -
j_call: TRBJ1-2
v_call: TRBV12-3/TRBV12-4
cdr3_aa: ASSFRQAYGYT

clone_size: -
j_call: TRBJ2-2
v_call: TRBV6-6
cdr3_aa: ASTPIKSPGELF

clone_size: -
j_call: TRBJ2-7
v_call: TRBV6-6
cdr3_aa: ASSRTGLAGGSELYEQY

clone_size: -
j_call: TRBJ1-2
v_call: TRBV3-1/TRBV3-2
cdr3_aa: ASSLPGGASGYT

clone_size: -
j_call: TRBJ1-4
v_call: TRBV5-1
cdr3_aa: ASSSYYRETNEKLF

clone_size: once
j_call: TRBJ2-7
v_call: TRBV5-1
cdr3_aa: ASSLRDSSSYEQY

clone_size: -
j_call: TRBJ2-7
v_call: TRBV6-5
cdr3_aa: ASSYLGGSAYEQY

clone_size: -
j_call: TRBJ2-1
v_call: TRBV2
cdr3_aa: ASSFRPGGYNEQF

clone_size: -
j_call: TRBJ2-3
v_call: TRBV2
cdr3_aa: ASSERTPGWATDTQY

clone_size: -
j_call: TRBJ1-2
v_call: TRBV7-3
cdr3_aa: ASSLGPPPGQGRKQGGYT

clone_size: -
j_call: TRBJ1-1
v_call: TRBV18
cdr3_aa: ASSPPDRGPRNTEAF

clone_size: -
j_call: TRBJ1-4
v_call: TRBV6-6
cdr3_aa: ASSRGQAKNEKLF

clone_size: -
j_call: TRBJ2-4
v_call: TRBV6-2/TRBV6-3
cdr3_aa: ASSHRGLGNIQY

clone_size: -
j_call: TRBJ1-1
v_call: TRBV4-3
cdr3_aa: ASSQGRRNTEAF

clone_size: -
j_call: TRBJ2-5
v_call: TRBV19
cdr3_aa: ASSSGSSRYQETQY

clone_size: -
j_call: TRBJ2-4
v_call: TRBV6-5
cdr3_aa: ASSYRQGHKNIQY

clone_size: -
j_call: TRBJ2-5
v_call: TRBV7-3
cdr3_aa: ASSLRGQGGFQETQY

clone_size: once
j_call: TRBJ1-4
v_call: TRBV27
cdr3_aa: ASSFSGFEKLF

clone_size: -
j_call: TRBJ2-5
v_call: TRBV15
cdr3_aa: ATSTLAGGQETQY

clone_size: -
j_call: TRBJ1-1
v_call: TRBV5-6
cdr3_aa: ASSYGHGGLGTEAF

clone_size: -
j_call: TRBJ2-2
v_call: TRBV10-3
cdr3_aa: AISYRDRGATGELF

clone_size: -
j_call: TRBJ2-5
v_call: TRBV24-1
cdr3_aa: ATSDFRKGGGWETQY

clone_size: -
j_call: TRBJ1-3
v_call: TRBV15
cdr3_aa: ATSRGRVDSGNTIY

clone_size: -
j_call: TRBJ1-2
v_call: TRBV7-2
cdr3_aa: ASSLVAGGHGYT

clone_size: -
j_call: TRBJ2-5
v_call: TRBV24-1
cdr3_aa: ATSELGRETQY

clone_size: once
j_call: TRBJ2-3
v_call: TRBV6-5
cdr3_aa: ASSYSAGTETDTQY

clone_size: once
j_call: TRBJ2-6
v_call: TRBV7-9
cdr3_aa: ASSSMGQGVAGANVLT

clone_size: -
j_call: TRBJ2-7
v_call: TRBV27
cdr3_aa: ASSSGGGQGLYEQY

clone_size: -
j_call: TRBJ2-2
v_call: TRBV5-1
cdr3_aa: ASSLAGGPWGAGELF

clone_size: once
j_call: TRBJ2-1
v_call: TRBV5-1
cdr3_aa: ASSEGGEQF

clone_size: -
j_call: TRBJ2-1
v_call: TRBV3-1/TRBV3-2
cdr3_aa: ASSQDSGTSGVSYNEQF

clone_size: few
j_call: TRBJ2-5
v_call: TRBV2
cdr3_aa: ASSRGVEETQY

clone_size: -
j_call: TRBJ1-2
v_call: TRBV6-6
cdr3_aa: ASSYGTDYGYT

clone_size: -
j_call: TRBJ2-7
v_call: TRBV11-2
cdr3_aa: ASSLDGGGFYEQY

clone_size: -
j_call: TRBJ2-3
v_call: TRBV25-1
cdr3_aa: ASSEWAPQRGPRDTQY

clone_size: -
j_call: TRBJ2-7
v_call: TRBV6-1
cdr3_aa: ASSEGYLSYEQY

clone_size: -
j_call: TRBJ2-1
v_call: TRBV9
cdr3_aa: ASSVEQGLYNEQF

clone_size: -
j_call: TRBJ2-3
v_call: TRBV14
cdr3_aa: ASGLAGTDTQY

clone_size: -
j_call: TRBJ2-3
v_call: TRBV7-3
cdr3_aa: ASSSQRLGASTDTQY

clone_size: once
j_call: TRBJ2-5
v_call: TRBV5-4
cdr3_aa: ASSLSVGPQETQY

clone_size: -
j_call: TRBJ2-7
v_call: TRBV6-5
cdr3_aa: ASRPETARYEQY

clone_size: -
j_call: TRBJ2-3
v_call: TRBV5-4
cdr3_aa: ASSLWGPDTQY

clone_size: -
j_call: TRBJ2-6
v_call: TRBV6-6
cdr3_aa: ASSPGGSPGANVLT

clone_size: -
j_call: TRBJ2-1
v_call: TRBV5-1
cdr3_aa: ASGTSGGYNEQF

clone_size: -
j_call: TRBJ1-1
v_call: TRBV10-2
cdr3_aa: ASSEEGGGEAF

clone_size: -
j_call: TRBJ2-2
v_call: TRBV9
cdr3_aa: ASSVATTGELF